The 2 T cell receptor beta chains presented below share a single source sample, sequenced in a study of blood T cells in healthy people across ages. Alongside a J-beta primer mix, a sample-barcoded 5' primer served in a second PCR lasting about 7 to 11 cycles. TCRdb re-analysed the 5' RACE reads in MiXCR, keeping a single row per CDR3 protein. The table lists 1.5 million to 2 million distinct CDR3 sequences, roughly 50% of them singletons. The sample comprised blood. The receptors shown here come from a woman aged 40 to 49 in good health.

The V gene is TRBV7-9, the J gene TRBJ1-4; the match to TRBD1 covers 7 bases. V shed 5 bases and J 7 bases; nucleotides not matched to a gene: 4. The CDR3 runs 13 residues. Germline CDR1 SEHNR, CDR2 FQNEAQ (reference sequence). The CDR3 is CASSPSGGEKLFF. CDR3 DNA: TGTGCCAGCAGCCCATCAGGGGGTGAAAAACTGTTTTTT.

This clonotype was seen more than once but under ten times. V and J are TRBV20-1 and TRBJ1-5, with 7 bases that match TRBD1. The trim removed 6 bases at V and 0 bases at J, leaving 8 bases unmatched. Germline CDR1 is DFQATT and CDR2 is SNEGSKA (reference sequence). This CDR3 contains 15 residues. In nucleotides, the CDR3 is TGCAGTGCCCGGACAGGAGGCAATAGCAATCAGCCCCAGCATTTT. Translating it yields CSARTGGNSNQPQHF.